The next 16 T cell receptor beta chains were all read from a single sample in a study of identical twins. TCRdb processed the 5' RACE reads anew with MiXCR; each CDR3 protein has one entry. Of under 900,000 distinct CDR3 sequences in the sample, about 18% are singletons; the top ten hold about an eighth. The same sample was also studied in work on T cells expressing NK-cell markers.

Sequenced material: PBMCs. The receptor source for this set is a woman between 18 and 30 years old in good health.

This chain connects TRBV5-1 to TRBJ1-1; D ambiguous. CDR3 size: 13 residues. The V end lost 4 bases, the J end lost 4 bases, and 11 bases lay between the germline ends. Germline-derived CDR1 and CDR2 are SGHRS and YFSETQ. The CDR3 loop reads CASSPGNSTEAFF. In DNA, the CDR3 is TGCGCCAGCAGCCCCGGGAATAGCACTGAAGCTTTCTTT.

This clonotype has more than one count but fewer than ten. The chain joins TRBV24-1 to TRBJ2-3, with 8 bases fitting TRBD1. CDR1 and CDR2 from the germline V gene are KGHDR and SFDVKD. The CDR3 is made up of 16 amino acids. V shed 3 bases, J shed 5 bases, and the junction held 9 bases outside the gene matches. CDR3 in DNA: TGTGCCACCAGTGATCCCGGACAGGGTGGCCAAGATACGCAGTATTTT. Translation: CATSDPGQGGQDTQYF.

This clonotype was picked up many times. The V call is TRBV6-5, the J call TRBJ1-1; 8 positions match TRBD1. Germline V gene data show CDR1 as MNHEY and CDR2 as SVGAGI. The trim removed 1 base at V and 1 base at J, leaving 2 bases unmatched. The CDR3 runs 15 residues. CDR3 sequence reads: CASSYYQGANTEAFF. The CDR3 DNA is TGTGCCAGCAGTTACTATCAGGGGGCGAACACTGAAGCTTTCTTT.

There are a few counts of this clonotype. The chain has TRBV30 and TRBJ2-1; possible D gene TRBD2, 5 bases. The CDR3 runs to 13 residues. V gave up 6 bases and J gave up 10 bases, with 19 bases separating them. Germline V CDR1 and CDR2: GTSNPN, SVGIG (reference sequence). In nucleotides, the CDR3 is TGTGCCTGCGAGGGCCATTTAAGATTGGAGCAGTTCTTC. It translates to CACEGHLRLEQFF.

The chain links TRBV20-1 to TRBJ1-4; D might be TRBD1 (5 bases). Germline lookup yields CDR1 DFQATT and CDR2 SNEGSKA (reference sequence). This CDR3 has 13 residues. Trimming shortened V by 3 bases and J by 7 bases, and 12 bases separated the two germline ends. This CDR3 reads CSARLQVSEKLFF. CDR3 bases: TGCAGTGCTAGGTTACAGGTTTCTGAAAAACTGTTTTTT.

CDR3 amino acids: CSARATGGTDYTGELFF. For the CDR3, the DNA is TGCAGTGCTAGAGCTACAGGGGGCACCGATTACACCGGGGAGCTGTTTTTT. The chain has TRBV20-1 and TRBJ2-2; 9 bases are a match to TRBD1. V shed 1 base, J shed 3 bases, and the junction held 9 bases outside the gene matches. Germline V CDR1 and CDR2: DFQATT, SNEGSKA (reference sequence). The CDR3 runs to 17 residues.

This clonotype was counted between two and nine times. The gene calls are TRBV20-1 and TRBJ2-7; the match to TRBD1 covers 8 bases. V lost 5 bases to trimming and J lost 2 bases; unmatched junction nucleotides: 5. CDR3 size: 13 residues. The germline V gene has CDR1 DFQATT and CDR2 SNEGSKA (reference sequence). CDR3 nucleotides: TGCAGTGCTGTACAGGGGGGCCCCTACGAGCAGTACTTC. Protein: CSAVQGGPYEQYF.

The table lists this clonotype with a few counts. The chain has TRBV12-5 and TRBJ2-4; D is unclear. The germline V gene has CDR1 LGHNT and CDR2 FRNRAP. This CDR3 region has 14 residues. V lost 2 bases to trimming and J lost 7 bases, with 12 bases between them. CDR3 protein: CASGLTGLRNIQYF. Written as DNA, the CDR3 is TGTGCTAGTGGTTTGACGGGCCTGAGGAACATTCAGTACTTC.

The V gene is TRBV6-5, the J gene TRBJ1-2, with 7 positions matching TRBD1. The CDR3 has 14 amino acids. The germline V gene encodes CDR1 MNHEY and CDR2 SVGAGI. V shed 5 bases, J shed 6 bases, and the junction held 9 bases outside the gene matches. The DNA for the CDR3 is TGTGCCAGCAGTGTATCGACAGGGCTGGATGGCTACACCTTC. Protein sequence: CASSVSTGLDGYTF.

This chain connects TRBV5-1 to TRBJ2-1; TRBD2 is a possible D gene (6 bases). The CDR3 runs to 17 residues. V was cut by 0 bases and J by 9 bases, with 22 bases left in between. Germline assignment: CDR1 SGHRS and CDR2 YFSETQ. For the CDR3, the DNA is TGCGCCAGCAGCTTGGCTTTAAATGCGGGGACGGCAACTGAGCAGTTCTTC. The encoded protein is CASSLALNAGTATEQFF.

In nucleotides, the CDR3 is TGTGCCAGCAGCCAAGAGGGGACTAGCGGGGGGCCACGTGAGCAGTTCTTC. It is translated as CASSQEGTSGGPREQFF. This chain uses TRBV4-2 with TRBJ2-1, with TRBD2 matching 15 bases. The junction had 6 bases not matched to a gene; V was cut back by 0 bases and J by 9 bases. There are 17 residues in the CDR3. Germline V gene data show CDR1 as LGHNA and CDR2 as YNFKEQ.

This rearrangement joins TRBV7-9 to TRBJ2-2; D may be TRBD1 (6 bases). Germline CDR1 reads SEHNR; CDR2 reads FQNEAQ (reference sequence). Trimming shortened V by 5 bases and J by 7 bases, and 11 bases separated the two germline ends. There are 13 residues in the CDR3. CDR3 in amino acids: CASSMDSDGELFF. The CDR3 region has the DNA TGTGCCAGCAGCATGGACAGTGACGGGGAGCTGTTTTTT. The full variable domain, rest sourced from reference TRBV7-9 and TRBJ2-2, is DTGVSQNPRHKITKRGQNVTFRCDPISEHNRLYWYRQTLGQGPEFLTYFQNEAQLEKSRLLSDRFSAERPKGSFSTLEIQRTEQGDSAMYLCASSMDSDGELFFGEGSRLTVL.

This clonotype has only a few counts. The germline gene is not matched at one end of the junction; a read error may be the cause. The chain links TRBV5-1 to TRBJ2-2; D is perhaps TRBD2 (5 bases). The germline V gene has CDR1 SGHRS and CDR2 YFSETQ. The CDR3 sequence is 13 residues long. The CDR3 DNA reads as TGCGCCAGCAGCTATTCCCCACCCGGGGAGCTCTTTTTT. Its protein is CASSYSPPGELFF. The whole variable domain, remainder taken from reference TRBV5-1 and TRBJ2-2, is KAGVTQTPRYLIKTRGQQVTLSCSPISGHRSVSWYQQTPGQGLQFLFEYFSETQRNKGNFPGRFSGRQFSNSRSEMNVSTLELGDSALYLCASSYSPPGELFFGEGSRLTVL.

The CDR3 DNA sequence: TGTGCCAGCAGCCCTATAGGGGCCAAAAACATTCAGTACTTC. Protein: CASSPIGAKNIQYF. J is TRBJ2-4 and V is TRBV12-3 or TRBV12-4; D is unclear. The ends were cut back, 6 bases at V and 1 base at J, with 10 bases in the middle. The length of the CDR3 is 14 residues.

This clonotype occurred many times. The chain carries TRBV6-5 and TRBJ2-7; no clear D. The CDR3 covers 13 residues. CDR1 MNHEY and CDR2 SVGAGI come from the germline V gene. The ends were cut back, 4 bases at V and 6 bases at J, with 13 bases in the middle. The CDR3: CASSLARVGEQYF. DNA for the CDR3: TGTGCCAGCAGTTTGGCAAGGGTCGGCGAGCAGTACTTC.

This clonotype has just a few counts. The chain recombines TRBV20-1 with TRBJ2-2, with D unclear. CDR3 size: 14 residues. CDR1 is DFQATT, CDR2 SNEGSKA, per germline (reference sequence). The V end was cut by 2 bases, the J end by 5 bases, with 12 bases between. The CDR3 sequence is CSARTWEPTGELFF. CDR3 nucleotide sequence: TGCAGTGCTAGAACGTGGGAACCGACCGGGGAGCTGTTTTTT.